This entry concerns a single TCR beta chain. The target of this receptor is not known. Base qualities are not provided; no much larger clone lies one nucleotide away. The germline V gene (reference sequence) sets CDR1 to DFQATT and CDR2 to SNEGSKA. The V end loses 2 bases and the J end loses 2 bases, and a stretch of 6 bases separates them. Counted from cysteine to phenylalanine, this CDR3 has 12 amino acids. Here the CDR3 DNA is all that survives: 36 bases in frame from base 1. This record comes from a study of post-analysis software for immune sequencing data (dated by TCRdb to about 2015). Context from the whole study: The recorded disease courses included relapsing-remitting, secondary progressive and progressive-relapsing multiple sclerosis, and some patients had no subtype annotation. Patient repertoires were compared against some twelve previously published healthy control repertoires from donors aged about 6 to 27 years. A subset of samples was prepared in parallel using single-end sample barcoding, then pooled and co-amplified after Illumina adapter ligation. General conclusions and limits of the study: Multiple sclerosis patients had significantly lower normalized Chao1 diversity than controls, a result that suggests substantial peripheral T-cell clonal expansion. Significantly higher frequencies in patients than in controls were found for roughly 5 TRBV segments, including TRBV5-6, TRBV5-1 and TRBV20-1. The control group was slightly older than the multiple sclerosis patient group. When samples were clustered directly using the F measure, samples prepared in the same batch co-clustered strongly, which prompted a batch-effect correction.

The method was PCR. The sequencer listed for this sample is Illumina HiSeq 2500. To reduce PCR and sequencing biases, unique molecular identifiers were incorporated into the TCR beta cDNA libraries. Some 500,000 cDNA molecules were obtained per 1 to 10 million input T cells, so each molecule approximated one T cell. The same protocol used for the earlier healthy control dataset was applied to prepare and sequence the patient libraries. Samples belonging to the same batch were prepared together, multiplexed and sequenced on a shared HiSeq lane. The original methods were these. MIGEC was used to process the raw barcoded reads, and molecular identifier groups with only a single read were discarded before consensus assembly and CDR3 extraction. VDJtools was used for post-analysis of the clonotype tables, with diversity normalized by down-sampling every dataset to the smallest sample size. In repertoire overlap clustering, CDR3 amino acid sequences, but not nucleotide sequences, were matched to correct batch-related cross-sample contamination. Starting from the raw public reads, TCRdb applied fastp trimming at Q25, assembled clones with MiXCR and retained in-frame beta chains. Each CDR3 protein appears once, grouped with its most common genes and DNA. These V and J calls originate from TCRdb's pipeline instead of the authors' own analysis. The sample table holds 350,000 to 450,000 distinct CDR3 sequences, of which 39% were seen once. The ten largest clones capture 7.5% to 8.5% of the sample.

To demonstrate the VDJtools post-analysis software, TCR beta repertoires were profiled from the peripheral blood of about a dozen young patients with multiple sclerosis. The multiple sclerosis patients were children and adolescents between about 6 and 16 years of age. Sequenced: blood. Recombination linked TRBV20-1 to TRBJ2-5, with the D gene uncertain. This receptor was identified in a girl aged 2 to 9 with multiple sclerosis. Read as DNA, the sequence is TGCAGTGCTAGATTCTTACAAGAGACCCAGTACTTC. This encodes CSARFLQETQYF.